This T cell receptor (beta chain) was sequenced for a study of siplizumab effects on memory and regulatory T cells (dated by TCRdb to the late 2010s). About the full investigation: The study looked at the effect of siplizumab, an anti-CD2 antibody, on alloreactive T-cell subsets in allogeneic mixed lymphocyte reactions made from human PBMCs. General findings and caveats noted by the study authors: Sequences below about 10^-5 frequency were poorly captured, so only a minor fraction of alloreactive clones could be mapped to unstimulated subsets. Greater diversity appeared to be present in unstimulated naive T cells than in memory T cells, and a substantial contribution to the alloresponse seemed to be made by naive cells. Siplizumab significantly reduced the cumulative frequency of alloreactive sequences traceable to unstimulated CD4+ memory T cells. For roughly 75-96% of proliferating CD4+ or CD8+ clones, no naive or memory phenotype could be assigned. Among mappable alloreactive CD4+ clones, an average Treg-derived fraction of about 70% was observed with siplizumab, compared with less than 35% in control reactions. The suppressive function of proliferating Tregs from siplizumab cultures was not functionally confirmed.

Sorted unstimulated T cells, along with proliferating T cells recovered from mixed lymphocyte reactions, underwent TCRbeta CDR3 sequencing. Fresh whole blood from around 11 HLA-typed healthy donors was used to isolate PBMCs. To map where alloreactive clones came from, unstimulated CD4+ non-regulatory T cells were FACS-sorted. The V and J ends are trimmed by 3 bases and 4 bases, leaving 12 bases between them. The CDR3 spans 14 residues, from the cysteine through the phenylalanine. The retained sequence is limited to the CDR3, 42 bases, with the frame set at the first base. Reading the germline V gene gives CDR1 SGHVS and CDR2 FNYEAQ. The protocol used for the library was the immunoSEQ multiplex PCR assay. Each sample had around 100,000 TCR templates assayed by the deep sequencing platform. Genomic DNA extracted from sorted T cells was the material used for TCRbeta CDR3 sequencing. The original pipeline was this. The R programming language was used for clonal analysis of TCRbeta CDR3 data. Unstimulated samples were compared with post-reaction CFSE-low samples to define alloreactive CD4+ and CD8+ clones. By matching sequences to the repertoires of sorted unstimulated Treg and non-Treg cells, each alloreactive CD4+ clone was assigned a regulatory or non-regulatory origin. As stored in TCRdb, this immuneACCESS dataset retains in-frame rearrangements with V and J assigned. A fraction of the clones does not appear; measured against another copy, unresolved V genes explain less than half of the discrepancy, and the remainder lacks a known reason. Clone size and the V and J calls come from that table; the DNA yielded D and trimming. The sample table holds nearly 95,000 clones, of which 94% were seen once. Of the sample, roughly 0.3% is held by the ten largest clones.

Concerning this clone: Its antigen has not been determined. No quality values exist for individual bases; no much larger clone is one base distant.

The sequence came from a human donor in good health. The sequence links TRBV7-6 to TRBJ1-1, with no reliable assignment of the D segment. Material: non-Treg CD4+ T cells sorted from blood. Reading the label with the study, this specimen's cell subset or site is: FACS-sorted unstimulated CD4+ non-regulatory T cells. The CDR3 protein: CASSFGGQTTEAFF. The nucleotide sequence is TGTGCCAGCAGCTTTGGAGGGCAGACCACTGAAGCTTTCTTT.